One and the same sample provided the 26 T cell receptor beta chains below, sequenced in a study of cytomegalovirus exposure and HLA in healthy donors. The study ran its PCR with 60 Vbeta and 13 Jbeta primers. Generated by immunoSEQ multiplex PCR, the TCRdb table keeps only in-frame clones and is missing some. The sample comprises about 99,000 clones, 79% of which are singletons, and roughly 4% rests with the top ten. The sequenced material came from PBMCs. These receptors were collected from a man aged 50 to 59 in good health and CMV-seropositive.

This chain joins TRBV7-2 and TRBJ2-3, with TRBD1 as a possible D gene (6 bases). CDR1 is SGHTA, CDR2 FQGNSA, per germline. The CDR3 runs 15 residues. V lost 5 bases and J 1 base, leaving 13 bases between the germline ends. The CDR3 DNA is TGTGCCAGCAGCCCCGAGGGGACACGCACAGATACGCAGTATTTT. Translating it yields CASSPEGTRTDTQYF.

This clone is medium-sized in the sample. J is TRBJ2-5 and V is TRBV4-1; D is ambiguous. V gave up 2 bases and J gave up 1 base, with 14 bases separating them. Per germline, CDR1 MGHRA and CDR2 YSYEKL. There are 16 residues in the CDR3. CDR3: CASSQSVADTQETQYF. The CDR3 DNA is TGCGCCAGCAGCCAATCCGTGGCCGACACCCAAGAGACCCAGTACTTC.

The chain recombines TRBV10-3 with TRBJ2-1; a weak D match, TRBD1 (6 bases). Trimming took off 4 bases at V and 0 bases at J, with 10 bases between the two ends. There are 15 residues in the CDR3. Germline CDR1 is ENHRY and CDR2 is SYGVKD. In nucleotides, the CDR3 is TGTGCCATCAGTGGAGACAGGAGCTCCTACAATGAGCAGTTCTTC. Amino acids: CAISGDRSSYNEQFF.

The chain links TRBV9 to TRBJ1-4; 8 bases fit TRBD1. CDR1 and CDR2 from the germline V gene are SGDLS and YYNGEE. This CDR3 contains 15 residues. After removal of 5 bases from V and 5 bases from J, the junction contained 8 bases not matched to a gene. The CDR3 DNA reads as TGTGCCAGCAGTACCGGGACAGGAAGCAATGAAAAACTGTTTTTT. It translates to CASSTGTGSNEKLFF.

The V call is TRBV27, the J call TRBJ2-3; TRBD1 matches 10 bases. From germline, CDR1 is MNHEY and CDR2 SMNVEV (reference sequence). V lost 3 bases and J lost 4; bases outside the gene matches: 7. The CDR3 extends over 16 amino acids. This CDR3 reads CASSFKGTGASDTQYF. DNA for the CDR3: TGTGCCAGCAGTTTTAAGGGGACAGGGGCGTCAGATACGCAGTATTTT.

The V and J genes are TRBV9 and TRBJ1-2; D is unclear. With 1 base removed from V and 6 bases from J, the gap between germline ends came to 10 bases. The CDR3 runs 13 residues. Germline V gene data show CDR1 as SGDLS and CDR2 as YYNGEE. The CDR3 loop is CASSVQPGDGYTF. DNA of the CDR3: TGTGCCAGCAGCGTACAACCCGGGGATGGCTACACCTTC.

The chain carries TRBV18 and TRBJ2-7, with 9 bases that match TRBD2. The CDR3 runs 14 residues. With 3 bases clipped from V and 4 bases from J, the junction kept 4 bases outside the gene matches. Looked up from germline, CDR1 is KGHSH and CDR2 is LQKENI. The CDR3, as DNA: TGTGCCAGCTCACCGGGCAGCGGGAGGTACGAGCAGTACTTC. It yields the protein CASSPGSGRYEQYF.

This clone came up a few times. The V gene is TRBV6-5, the J gene TRBJ1-2, with a possible D match to TRBD1 (6 bases). Trimming stripped 2 bases from V and 8 bases from J, with 6 bases between. The CDR3 runs 11 residues. Germline V gene data show CDR1 as MNHEY and CDR2 as SVGAGI. The CDR3 loop is CASSYGGGYTF. CDR3 bases: TGTGCCAGCAGTTACGGGGGCGGCTACACCTTC.

This sequence joins TRBV6-5 and TRBJ2-7; TRBD2 is a possible D gene (6 bases). The V gene lost 2 bases and the J gene lost 6 bases, with 8 bases spanning the gap. CDR3 length equals 12 residues. Germline values: CDR1 MNHEY, CDR2 SVGAGI. CDR3 nucleotides: TGTGCCAGCAGTTACGGGGGAGGCGAGCAGTACTTC. The encoded protein is CASSYGGGEQYF.

This clone was detected only a few times. This chain joins TRBV7-3 and TRBJ2-1, with TRBD2 matching 11 bases. Germline V CDR1 and CDR2: SGHTA, FQGTGA. After removal of 6 bases from V and 7 bases from J, the junction contained 17 bases not matched to a gene. The CDR3 runs to 18 residues. The CDR3 loop is CASREPGLAGPTANEQFF. The CDR3, as DNA: TGTGCCAGCAGGGAACCAGGACTAGCGGGCCCCACCGCGAATGAGCAGTTCTTC.

This chain connects TRBV10-2 to TRBJ2-1, with D perhaps TRBD1 (5 bases). V gave up 7 bases and J gave up 0 bases, with 7 bases separating them. CDR1 and CDR2 from the germline V gene are WSHSY and SAAADI. The CDR3 spans 13 residues. For the CDR3, the DNA is TGCGCCAGCAACCAGGGCTCCTACAATGAGCAGTTCTTC. It yields the protein CASNQGSYNEQFF.

The chain carries TRBV30 and TRBJ2-3, with 8 bases identical to TRBD2. The V gene's germline CDR1 is GTSNPN and CDR2 SVGIG (reference sequence). CDR3 size: 13 residues. J lost 7 bases, V lost 1 base, and 4 bases had no gene match. This CDR3 reads CAWSGAGAYTQYF. DNA for the CDR3: TGTGCCTGGAGTGGAGCGGGGGCGTATACGCAGTATTTT.

This clone was seen a single time. This chain links TRBV28 with TRBJ1-4; D is possibly TRBD1 (6 bases). The CDR3 has 15 amino acids. Germline CDR1 MDHEN, CDR2 SYDVKM. Trimming cost V 3 bases and J 5 bases, with 13 bases left between them. As DNA, the CDR3 is TGTGCCAGCAGTTTGCCGAGGGGGTTAAATGAAAAACTGTTTTTT. Translation: CASSLPRGLNEKLFF.

The rearrangement uses TRBV27 and TRBJ2-3; 8 positions match TRBD2. This CDR3 contains 16 residues. The trim removed 4 bases at V and 1 base at J, leaving 7 bases unmatched. The germline CDR1 and CDR2 sequences are MNHEY and SMNVEV (reference sequence). In DNA, the CDR3 is TGTGCCAGCAGTTCTGGACTAGCTACCGGCACAGATACGCAGTATTTT. Protein: CASSSGLATGTDTQYF.

In its sample, this clone was seen a few times. The V and J genes are TRBV7-8 and TRBJ2-3; D unclear. Trimming left V 1 base short and J 0 bases short, with 14 bases between. The germline CDR1 and CDR2 sequences are SGHVS and FQNEAQ. This CDR3 is built from 17 residues. CDR3: CASSLVRALTSTDTQYF. The CDR3 DNA reads TGTGCCAGCAGCTTAGTGAGAGCCTTAACTAGCACAGATACGCAGTATTTT.

CDR3 in amino acids: CARGRAGGKAGELFF. The CDR3 coding sequence is TGTGCCAGGGGCCGCGCAGGGGGAAAAGCCGGGGAGCTGTTTTTT. The chain has TRBV21-1 and TRBJ2-2; TRBD1 is taken as the D call from the table, unchecked against the DNA. TRBV21-1 is a pseudogene. This CDR3 spans 15 amino acids.

For the CDR3, the DNA is TGTGCCAGTACCCCCATTAGCGGGAGTATCGCCACCGGGGAGCTGTTTTTT. Protein sequence: CASTPISGSIATGELFF. The rearrangement uses TRBV19 and TRBJ2-2; TRBD2 agrees at 9 bases. The germline CDR1 and CDR2 sequences are LNHDA and SQIVND (reference sequence). The length of the CDR3 is 17 residues. The V gene end was trimmed by 7 bases and the J gene end by 4 bases; junction bases not matched to a gene: 13. Complete variable domain (other parts from reference TRBV19 and TRBJ2-2): DGGITQSPKYLFRKEGQNVTLSCEQNLNHDAMYWYRQDPGQGLRLIYYSQIVNDFQKGDIAEGYSVSREKKESFPLTVTSAQKNPTAFYLCASTPISGSIATGELFFGEGSRLTVL.

The chain uses TRBV7-2 and TRBJ1-1; possibly TRBD1 for D (5 bases). V lost 6 bases, J lost 3 bases, and 11 bases lay in between. CDR1 is SGHTA and CDR2 is FQGNSA in the germline V gene. The length of the CDR3 is 13 residues. The CDR3 spells CASRPGFDTEAFF. CDR3 DNA: TGTGCCAGCAGGCCAGGGTTTGACACTGAAGCTTTCTTT.

This clone has only one observation. The chain's CDR3 is CASRQAGSGQPQHF. Written as DNA, the CDR3 is TGTGCCAGCAGGCAAGCAGGGTCAGGTCAGCCCCAGCATTTT. V is TRBV28 and J is TRBJ1-5; tentatively, D is TRBD1 (5 bases). Germline V gene lookup returns CDR1 MDHEN and CDR2 SYDVKM. Trimming took off 6 bases at V and 6 bases at J, with 15 bases between the two ends. CDR3 length: 14 residues.

The chain couples TRBV7-7 to TRBJ2-1; 8 positions match TRBD2. This CDR3 is 17 amino acids long. V dropped 2 bases and J dropped 2; count of bases not matched to a gene: 8. Germline CDR1 reads SSHAT; CDR2 reads FNYEAQ (reference sequence). CDR3 DNA sequence: TGTGCCAGCAGCTTATCCGCAGGGCGGGGGGCCTACAATGAGCAGTTCTTC. Protein product: CASSLSAGRGAYNEQFF.

This clone has a handful of counts. The V call is TRBV27, the J call TRBJ1-5, with 7 bases aligning to TRBD1. CDR3 length: 15 residues. V dropped 11 bases and J dropped 1; count of bases not matched to a gene: 11. From germline, CDR1 is MNHEY and CDR2 SMNVEV (reference sequence). Here the CDR3 reads CASRDSKRSNQPQHF. The CDR3 DNA is TGTGCCTCGAGGGACAGTAAGAGGAGCAATCAGCCCCAGCATTTT.

This chain joins TRBV9 and TRBJ1-2, with D unresolved. V was clipped by 1 base and J by 4 bases, with 17 bases between them. The germline gives CDR1 SGDLS, CDR2 YYNGEE. CDR3 length equals 16 residues. CDR3 loop: CASSVSVGEDFYGYTF. The CDR3 nucleotides read TGTGCCAGCAGCGTAAGCGTTGGTGAGGACTTCTATGGCTACACCTTC.

For this clone: A read error may account for a junction end that differs from germline. The V call is TRBV7-9, the J call TRBJ1-2, with 12 nucleotides matching TRBD1. CDR1 and CDR2 (germline): SEHNR, FQNEAQ (reference sequence). The length of the CDR3 is 17 residues. CDR3 in DNA: TGTTCCAGCAGCTTTAACTTCGGGACAGGGGGCCGCTATGGCTACACCTTC. Its protein product is CSSSFNFGTGGRYGYTF.

The CDR3 protein is CATSRGSASSYNEQFF. The CDR3 region has the DNA TGTGCCACCAGCAGAGGATCTGCTAGCTCCTACAATGAGCAGTTCTTC. J is TRBJ2-1 and V is TRBV15; the D is unclear. The V end was cut by 1 base, the J end by 0 bases, with 10 bases between. From germline, CDR1 is LNHNV and CDR2 YYDKDF (reference sequence). The CDR3 runs 16 residues. Using reference TRBV15 and TRBJ2-1 for the parts outside the CDR3, the full variable domain is DAMVIQNPRYQVTQFGKPVTLSCSQTLNHNVMYWYQQKSSQAPKLLFHYYDKDFNNEADTPDNFQSRRPNTSFCFLDIRSPGLGDTAMYLCATSRGSASSYNEQFFGPGTRLTVL.

This clone turned up a few times. This chain uses TRBV19 with TRBJ2-3; a weak D match, TRBD2 (6 bases). Germline CDR1 is LNHDA and CDR2 is SQIVND (reference sequence). Trimming pared 6 bases from V and 5 bases from J, leaving 21 bases between. The CDR3 loop spans 16 amino acids. The CDR3 nucleotides are TGTGCCAGTAGCGCCGAGCGGGCAGTGAGAAGAGATACGCAGTATTTT. Translation: CASSAERAVRRDTQYF.

The rearrangement joins TRBV5-8 to TRBJ2-5; tentatively, D is TRBD1 (5 bases). The J call may be wrong; the DNA end is better matched by TRBJ2-7. Looked up from germline, CDR1 is SGHTS and CDR2 is YDEGEE. CDR3 length equals 13 residues. CDR3 amino acids: CASSLVRGGEQYF. CDR3 nucleotides: TGTGCCAGCAGCTTGGTTAGGGGTGGCGAGCAGTACTTC.